This T cell receptor (beta chain) originates from a study of persistence of HIV-infected CD4 T cells (dated by TCRdb to 2019 to 2021). Concerning the study at large: CMV- and HIV-1 Gag-responding CD4+ T cells were isolated from ART-treated individuals so that antigen-driven clonal expansion of HIV-1-infected cells could be examined. Proviral sequencing was used to assess clonality among infected cells, whereas TCRbeta sequencing gauged the clonality of all cells within each sorted population. Apart from a couple of participants who underwent leukapheresis at a single time point, peripheral blood samples of up to 180 mL were collected from participants at multiple time points. For the TCR cluster analysis across participants, about 8 participants were included for CMV and over five participants for Gag. Participants had been on suppressive ART for a median of roughly eight years.

On the study overall, not on this receptor specifically: Restriction of bulk TCR analyses to the rare CMV-responding cells that actually carried HIV-1 proviruses was not possible. TCR oligoclonality correlated with proviral oligoclonality within the same sorted populations. Antigen-responding cells were enriched for degenerate expanded CDR3beta sequences, which suggests convergent selection of CD4+ responses to CMV and Gag. The study involved few individuals and tested only a limited range of antigens. TCRbeta richness in CMV- and Gag-responding cells was significantly lower than in anti-CD3/anti-CD28-responding cells; CMV-responding cells had higher oligoclonality than CD3/CD28-stimulated and Gag-responding cells.

Explained via the paper, the treatment or condition label denotes: suppressive antiretroviral therapy. Cells were stimulated with a pool of overlapping HIV-1 Gag 15-mer peptides at around 0.91 ug per peptide per mL. Memory populations depleted of antigen-responding cells were obtained by sorting nonresponding CD40L-negative CD69-negative CD45RO-high memory CD4+ T cells. HIV-1-infected adults in whom suppressive ART had been started during chronic infection were enrolled as participants. Participants had undetectable plasma HIV-1 RNA below 50 copies/mL for at least 4 years. To be included, participants needed a CD4+ T cell count above 400 cells/uL and a positive CMV serology. Before stimulation, PBMCs were isolated using density centrifugation and depleted of CD8+ T cells. For around 18 hours, the CD8-depleted PBMCs were stimulated with anti-CD28/CD49d costimulation, a CD40-blocking antibody, and enfuvirtide to prevent new infections. Cell sorting was performed on a Beckman Coulter MoFlo Legacy or XDP sorter, and dead cells were excluded with propidium iodide. Genomic DNA was extracted with the QIAamp DNA Mini Kit for samples above one million cells, otherwise with the Quick-DNA Microprep Kit.

Worth noting for this clone: Its binding antigen is unknown. Base qualities are not at hand, and no much larger clone is one base apart.

The junction shows trimming of 3 bases on V and 2 bases on J, plus 14 bases between the germline ends. The cysteine opens and the phenylalanine closes a CDR3 of 16 amino acids. Only the CDR3 part of the read is kept: 48 bases, read in frame from the first base. From the germline V gene, CDR1 is KGHSH and CDR2 is LQKENI. The immunoSEQ hsTCRB assay version 4, run in survey mode, was used to sequence TCRbeta repertoires from genomic DNA. For TCRbeta sequencing, genomic DNA was diluted to about 10 ng/uL, with up to 1 ug used per sample. The study's own analysis went as follows. Analysis of the TCRbeta data was done in ImmunoSeq Analyzer 3.0, and diversity was computed on productive nucleotide rearrangements. Using the Immunarch R package, lower-bound TCR diversity was estimated with the improved Chao index and clonality was estimated with the Gini coefficient. When different nucleotide rearrangements encoded the same CDR3beta amino acid sequence, each rearrangement was treated as a distinct clonotype. Differential abundance analysis identified TCRbeta sequences significantly enriched in antigen-responding cells relative to anti-CD3/anti-CD28-activated cells. Using predicted peptide-MHC specificity as the basis, GLIPH2 grouped TCRs into clusters, both for each participant individually and for the merged data sets that combined participants. TCRdb mirrors the immuneACCESS table, restricted to in-frame sequences. Some clones are absent from its copies; in checked studies, under half trace to an unresolved V gene, and the reason for the others is unknown. V and J calls and clone size are as listed in that table; D and trimming were resolved from the DNA. Present in this sample are about 40,000 clones, around 78% of which were seen just once. Approximately 15% of the sample comes from the top ten.

Sequenced material: CD4+ T cells sorted from PBMCs after 18-hour stimulation, taken from a patient who received antiretroviral therapy. The sample's cell subset or site label is to be understood as: CD40L-CD69- CD45RO-high memory CD4 T cells not responding to Gag peptides. The clonotype originates from an adult man with HIV who was CMV-seropositive. The receptor chain draws on TRBV18 and TRBJ1-5, with no confident D gene call. In nucleotide form, the sequence is TGTGCCAGCTCACCCCCGGGCCTCCGTGGCAATCAGCCCCAGCATTTT. Its protein product is CASSPPGLRGNQPQHF.